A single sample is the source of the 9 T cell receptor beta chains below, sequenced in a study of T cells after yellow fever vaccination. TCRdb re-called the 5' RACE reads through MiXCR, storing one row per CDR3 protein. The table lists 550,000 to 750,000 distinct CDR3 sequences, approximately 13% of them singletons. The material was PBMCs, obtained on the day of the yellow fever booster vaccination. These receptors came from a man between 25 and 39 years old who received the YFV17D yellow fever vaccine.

The CDR3 loop is CASSFGTAATDTQYF. DNA of the CDR3: TGTGCCAGCAGCTTCGGGACGGCGGCCACAGATACGCAGTATTTT. The chain employs TRBV5-6 and TRBJ2-3; D may be TRBD1 or TRBD2 (5 bases each). This CDR3 has 15 amino acids. With 2 bases removed from V and 2 bases from J, the gap between germline ends came to 12 bases. In germline, CDR1 is SGHDT, CDR2 YYEEEE.

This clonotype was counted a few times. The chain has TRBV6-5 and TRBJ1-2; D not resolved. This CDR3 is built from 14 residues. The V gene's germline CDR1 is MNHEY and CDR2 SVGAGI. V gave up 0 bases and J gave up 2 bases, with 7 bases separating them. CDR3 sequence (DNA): TGTGCCAGCAGTTACTCGCGCAGCAACTATGGCTACACCTTC. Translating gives CASSYSRSNYGYTF.

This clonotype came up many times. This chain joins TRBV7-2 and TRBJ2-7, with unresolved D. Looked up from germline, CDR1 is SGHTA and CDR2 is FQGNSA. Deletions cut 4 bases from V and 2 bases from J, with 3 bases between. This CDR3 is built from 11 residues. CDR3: CASSSAYEQYF. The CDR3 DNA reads TGTGCCAGCAGCTCCGCCTACGAGCAGTACTTC.

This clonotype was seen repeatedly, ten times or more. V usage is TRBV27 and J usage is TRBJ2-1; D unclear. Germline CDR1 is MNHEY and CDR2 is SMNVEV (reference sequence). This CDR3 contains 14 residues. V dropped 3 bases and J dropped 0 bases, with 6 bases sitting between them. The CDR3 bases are TGTGCCAGCAGTTTGCTTAGCTCCTACAATGAGCAGTTCTTC. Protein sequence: CASSLLSSYNEQFF.

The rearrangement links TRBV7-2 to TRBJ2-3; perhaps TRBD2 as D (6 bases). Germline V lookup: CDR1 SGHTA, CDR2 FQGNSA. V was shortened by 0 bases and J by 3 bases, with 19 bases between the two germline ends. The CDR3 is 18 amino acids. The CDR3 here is CASSLAWWGGTATDTQYF. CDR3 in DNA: TGTGCCAGCAGCTTAGCGTGGTGGGGCGGGACGGCGACAGATACGCAGTATTTT.

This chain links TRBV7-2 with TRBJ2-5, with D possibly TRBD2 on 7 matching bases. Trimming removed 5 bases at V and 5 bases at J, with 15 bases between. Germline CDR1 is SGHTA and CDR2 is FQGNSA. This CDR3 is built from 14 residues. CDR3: CASSQGWGGETQYF. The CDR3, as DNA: TGTGCCAGCAGCCAGGGGTGGGGAGGGGAGACCCAGTACTTC.

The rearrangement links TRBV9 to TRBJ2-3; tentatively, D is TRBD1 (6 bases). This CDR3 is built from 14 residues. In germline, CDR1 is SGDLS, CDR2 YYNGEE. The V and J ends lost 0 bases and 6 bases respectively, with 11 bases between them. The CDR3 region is CASSVDGTRDTQYF. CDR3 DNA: TGTGCCAGCAGCGTAGACGGGACACGCGATACGCAGTATTTT.

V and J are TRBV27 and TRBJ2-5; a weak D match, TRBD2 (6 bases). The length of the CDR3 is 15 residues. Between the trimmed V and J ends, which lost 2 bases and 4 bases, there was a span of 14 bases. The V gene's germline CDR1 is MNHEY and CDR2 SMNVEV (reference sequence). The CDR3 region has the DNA TGTGCCAGCAGTTTACCGACTAGGGCTCCAGAGACCCAGTACTTC. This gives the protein CASSLPTRAPETQYF.

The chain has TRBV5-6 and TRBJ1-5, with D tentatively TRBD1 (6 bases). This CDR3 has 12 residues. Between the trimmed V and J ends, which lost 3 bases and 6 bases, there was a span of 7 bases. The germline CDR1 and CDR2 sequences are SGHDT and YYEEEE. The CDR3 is CASSWGAQPQHF. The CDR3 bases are TGTGCCAGCAGCTGGGGGGCTCAGCCCCAGCATTTT. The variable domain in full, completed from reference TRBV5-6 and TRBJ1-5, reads DAGVTQSPTHLIKTRGQQVTLRCSPKSGHDTVSWYQQALGQGPQFIFQYYEEEERQRGNFPDRFSGHQFPNYSSELNVNALLLGDSALYLCASSWGAQPQHFGDGTRLSIL.